The T cell receptor beta chain described here comes from a study of blood T cell repertoires in COVID-19 (TCRdb year 2020). For the study in its entirety: Collaborator samples came from the United States, Italy and Spain and covered acute and convalescent phases of COVID-19. The prospective study material was composed of cDNA or gDNA derived from T cells, B-cell-depleted T cells, or PBMCs. Sample metadata almost always included a de-identified subject ID, COVID-19 status, age in years and sex. The repertoires were released in a freely available public database meant as a resource for research on the immune response to SARS-CoV-2. Samples came from the ongoing ImmuneRACE study (first 160 participants) plus 1,254 subjects from 6 global collaborators. Where HLA class I and class II types were available, the types were taken from metadata supplied by the sample provider, not from assay-based typing. Deeply sampled blood TCRbeta repertoires from subjects exposed to, actively infected with, or recovered from COVID-19 were included in the dataset. What the work shows at the level of the full study, not this receptor alone: How much clinical and demographic metadata was included differed by source and by participant, and the metadata was provided uncurated.

V trim: 2 bases; J trim: 5 bases; unmatched bases: 5. Its CDR3 holds 14 amino acids, cysteine through phenylalanine. The entry retains the CDR3 DNA only, 42 bases that are in frame from base 1. CDR1 and CDR2 were assigned from the germline V gene as MNHEY and SVGAGI. With respect to this clone: Its antigen has not been determined. No clone much larger than this one lies a single base away; base qualities are absent.

TCRbeta CDR3 regions were amplified from genomic DNA by means of the immunoSEQ Assay, a bias-controlled multiplex PCR. In the original analysis: The number of nucleated cells in each sample was estimated from the amplification of reference gene primers within the assay. To quantify the absolute abundance of each unique TCRbeta CDR3 rearrangement, sequence reads were collapsed and filtered. For each sample, productive Simpson clonality was calculated as the square root of Simpson's diversity index across productive rearrangements. Not all clones reach the TCRdb copy of this immuneACCESS table, which keeps in-frame sequences only. Checked studies attribute under half of the gap to unresolved V genes and leave the rest unexplained. V and J calls and clone size are copied from that table; D and trimming were computed from the DNA. Within this sample are approximately 300,000 clones, with nearly 90% of them counted one time only. The leading ten clones occupy around 6% of the sample.

Enrolling through a virtual design, the prospective study's participants ranged in age from roughly 18 to 95 years and lived across about two dozen United States geographic areas. To assign participants to cohorts, the prospective study relied on clinical history that participants themselves reported in a screening survey and a study questionnaire. For ImmuneRACE Cohort 3, a participant was defined as recovered based on two consecutive negative NP/OP PCR tests, clearance by a healthcare professional, or resolution of symptoms. In the prospective study, mobile phlebotomists collected whole blood, serum and a nasopharyngeal or oropharyngeal swab from each participant. Additional blood draws and questionnaires over an approximately 2-month period could optionally be provided by prospective study participants. Prospective study blood samples were shipped either frozen or at room temperature before DNA extraction.

Rearrangement joined TRBV6-5 to TRBJ1-1, with 7 bases matching TRBD1. The sample comprised PBMCs or T cells enriched from blood (not recorded which). This receptor was identified in a woman aged 25 to 39 who had recovered from COVID-19. DNA sequence: TGTGCCAGCAGTTACCGGACAGGTCGGACTGAAGCTTTCTTT. The encoded protein is CASSYRTGRTEAFF.